These 18 T cell receptor beta chains share one sample of origin, sequenced in a study of shared T cell receptors in the human thymus. TCRdb keeps only in-frame clones here, not all; method: immunoSEQ multiplex PCR. Here the sample spans over 450,000 clones, around three quarters being singletons. These data also formed part of another study, on human thymus T cells.

Sequenced material: thymocytes. The receptors stem from a boy younger than two with a congenital heart defect.

The CDR3 DNA reads as TGCGCCAGCAGCCAAGGTCTAGCGGGAGGGAGCTCCTACGAGCAGTACTTC. Translating gives CASSQGLAGGSSYEQYF. The genes are TRBV4-1 and TRBJ2-7; 12 nucleotides align to TRBD2. Trimming took 1 base from V and 0 from J; bases not matched to a gene: 4. Germline values: CDR1 MGHRA, CDR2 YSYEKL. The CDR3 length is 17 residues.

This clone appeared a few times. The chain recombines TRBV29-1 with TRBJ2-1; D not certain. The germline CDR1 and CDR2 sequences are SQVTM and ANQGSEA. With 0 bases removed from V and 5 bases from J, the gap between germline ends came to 11 bases. The CDR3 length is 14 residues. Here the CDR3 DNA reads TGCAGCGTTGAAGATGGATGGAGCAACAATGAGCAGTTCTTC. As protein: CSVEDGWSNNEQFF.

CDR3 in DNA: TGTGCCAGCACTAGCCCCGGGGAGCTGTTTTTT. It codes for CASTSPGELFF. The rearrangement links TRBV6-1 to TRBJ2-2, with D perhaps TRBD2 (5 bases). The CDR3 runs 11 residues. Germline lookup yields CDR1 MNHNS and CDR2 SASEGT. The V and J ends lost 7 bases and 6 bases respectively, with 6 bases between them.

The chain links TRBV14 to TRBJ2-7, with 12 bases that match TRBD2. V shed 2 bases and J 2 bases; nucleotides not matched to a gene: 7. Germline CDR1 is SGHDN and CDR2 is FVKESK. CDR3 length: 17 amino acids. CDR3 bases: TGTGCCAGCAGCCAACGACTAGCGGGAGAGGGTGCCTACGAGCAGTACTTC. Translating it yields CASSQRLAGEGAYEQYF.

The rearrangement links TRBV4-3 to TRBJ2-1, with D possibly matching TRBD2 (5 bases). V was cut by 1 base and J by 4 bases, with 8 bases left in between. This CDR3 spans 14 amino acids. Germline V lookup: CDR1 LGHNA, CDR2 YSLEER. The CDR3 DNA follows: TGCGCCAGCAGCCAAGGGACTCCTTACAATGAGCAGTTCTTC. This codes for CASSQGTPYNEQFF.

This chain links TRBV4-3 with TRBJ2-2; TRBD1 agrees at 10 bases. The CDR3 is made up of 17 amino acids. Germline loops: CDR1 LGHNA, CDR2 YSLEER. V shed 1 base, J shed 6 bases, and the junction held 8 bases outside the gene matches. The CDR3 here is CASSQGGDRGWAGELFF. The DNA for the CDR3 is TGCGCCAGCAGCCAAGGAGGGGACAGGGGATGGGCCGGGGAGCTGTTTTTT.

CDR3 loop: CASSTGGSSYNEQFF. The CDR3 DNA sequence: TGTGCCAGCAGCACGGGGGGGAGCTCCTACAATGAGCAGTTCTTC. The chain joins TRBV28 to TRBJ2-1, with TRBD2 matching 8 bases. Trimming cost V 6 bases and J 0 bases; bases outside gene matches: 4. From germline, CDR1 is MDHEN and CDR2 SYDVKM. CDR3 length: 15 residues.

This CDR3 is CASSLVNPHRANEQFF. As DNA, the CDR3 is TGTGCCAGCAGCTTAGTCAATCCCCACAGGGCCAATGAGCAGTTCTTC. This rearrangement joins TRBV11-2 to TRBJ2-1; D possibly corresponds to TRBD1 (6 bases). Trimming took 1 base from V and 6 from J, leaving 16 bases between them. CDR1 and CDR2 (germline): SGHAT, FQNNGV. The CDR3 is made up of 16 amino acids.

This rearrangement joins TRBV4-1 to TRBJ2-5; D perhaps matches TRBD2 (5 bases). The CDR3 consists of 14 residues. Germline CDR1 MGHRA, CDR2 YSYEKL. Trimming stripped 0 bases from V and 5 bases from J, with 10 bases between. CDR3 sequence: CASSQEMEEETQYF. CDR3 sequence (DNA): TGCGCCAGCAGCCAAGAAATGGAGGAGGAGACCCAGTACTTC.

The chain has TRBV28 and TRBJ2-1, with no clear D. CDR3 length equals 11 residues. The germline V and J ends were trimmed by 6 bases and 4 bases, with 4 bases remaining between them. Germline loops: CDR1 MDHEN, CDR2 SYDVKM. CDR3 nucleotide sequence: TGTGCCAGCAGACAATACAATGAGCAGTTCTTC. This gives the protein CASRQYNEQFF.

The V and J genes are TRBV30 and TRBJ2-4; 14 nucleotides align to TRBD2. CDR1 is GTSNPN, CDR2 SVGIG, per germline (reference sequence). The CDR3 contains 19 residues. V dropped 3 bases and J dropped 0; count of bases not matched to a gene: 10. The CDR3 nucleotides are TGTGCCTGGAGACCCGGGACTAGCGGGAGATACCCAGCCAAAAACATTCAGTACTTC. It codes for CAWRPGTSGRYPAKNIQYF.

CDR3: CASSSTSGANTGELFF. DNA for the CDR3: TGTGCCAGCAGCTCGACTAGCGGCGCGAACACCGGGGAGCTGTTTTTT. The V call is TRBV7-9, the J call TRBJ2-2; 9 positions match TRBD2. The CDR3 consists of 16 residues. Germline loops: CDR1 SEHNR, CDR2 FQNEAQ (reference sequence). Unmatched junction bases numbered 3, after V lost 4 bases and J lost 0 bases.

This chain connects TRBV7-2 to TRBJ2-5, with 8 bases that match TRBD1. V lost 5 bases to trimming and J lost 5 bases; unmatched junction nucleotides: 7. Germline V gene lookup returns CDR1 SGHTA and CDR2 FQGNSA. The CDR3 contains 14 residues. The CDR3 region has the DNA TGTGCCAGCAGCCCTGGACAGGGACGGGAGACCCAGTACTTC. It specifies CASSPGQGRETQYF.

V and J are TRBV15 and TRBJ2-2, with TRBD1 matching over 7 bases. The junction had 2 bases not matched to a gene; V was cut back by 1 base and J by 6 bases. The germline V gene encodes CDR1 LNHNV and CDR2 YYDKDF (reference sequence). This CDR3 spans 14 amino acids. The chain's CDR3 is CATSRGQGPGELFF. The CDR3 coding sequence is TGTGCCACCAGCAGAGGACAGGGCCCCGGGGAGCTGTTTTTT. The complete variable domain, with remaining parts taken from reference TRBV15 and TRBJ2-2, reads DAMVIQNPRYQVTQFGKPVTLSCSQTLNHNVMYWYQQKSSQAPKLLFHYYDKDFNNEADTPDNFQSRRPNTSFCFLDIRSPGLGDTAMYLCATSRGQGPGELFFGEGSRLTVL.

The V and J genes are TRBV9 and TRBJ2-5; unclear D gene. V lost 2 bases and J lost 2, with 7 bases in between. The CDR3 length is 13 residues. CDR1 SGDLS and CDR2 YYNGEE come from the germline V gene. The CDR3 nucleotides read TGTGCCAGCAGCGTCGGCGGACAAGAGACCCAGTACTTC. Translated: CASSVGGQETQYF.

The chain couples TRBV5-1 to TRBJ2-1; D ambiguous. CDR1 is SGHRS and CDR2 is YFSETQ in the germline V gene. V shed 0 bases and J shed 2 bases, with 6 bases lying between them. The length of the CDR3 is 14 residues. The CDR3: CASSLGYPYNEQFF. The CDR3 DNA is TGCGCCAGCAGCTTGGGCTATCCCTACAATGAGCAGTTCTTC.

The V and J genes are TRBV5-1 and TRBJ2-1, with D possibly matching TRBD1 (5 bases). Germline CDR1 is SGHRS and CDR2 is YFSETQ. The CDR3 totals 15 residues. V dropped 4 bases and J dropped 5 bases, with 16 bases sitting between them. The CDR3 region has the DNA TGCGCCAGCAGCCAACAAGACGGACACGACAATGAGCAGTTCTTC. It yields the protein CASSQQDGHDNEQFF.

V and J are TRBV11-2 and TRBJ2-1; 14 bases fit TRBD2. V shed 1 base, J shed 0 bases, and the junction held 5 bases outside the gene matches. CDR1 is SGHAT and CDR2 is FQNNGV in the germline V gene. This CDR3 has 19 amino acids. The CDR3 sequence: CASSLVLGLAGGSYNEQFF. As DNA, the CDR3 is TGTGCCAGCAGCTTAGTTCTTGGACTAGCGGGAGGCTCCTACAATGAGCAGTTCTTC.